The TCR beta chain described here comes from a study of molecular identifiers for immune sequencing clone quantification (dated by TCRdb to the late 2010s). Some background on the complete study: In a replicate experiment, RNA from around 20,000 or 100,000 naive CD8 T cells was split into five aliquots, four of which were sequenced. This methods study benchmarked molecular-identifier clustering-based TCR repertoire sequencing (MIDCIRS) and TCR RNA copy counting, using CD8 T cells to do so. The investigation overall reported the following: When barcode sub-clustering was not used, chimeric consensus sequences inflated TCR diversity, with chimeras reaching as high as 47%. A single cell's worth of spiked-in Jurkat TCR RNA was reported detectable even among one million naive CD8 T cells. Modeling indicated about 3.1 TCR RNA copies recovered per cell, compared with 9 to 10 by digital PCR, which implies a capture efficiency of 25% to 35%. Highly expanded clone sizes could be underestimated because identical TCR molecules may share a barcode. In CMV-specific effector cells, clones with more than 20 RNA copies contained over 97% of molecules, whereas in naive cells such clones contained under 1% of molecules. The naive libraries included spiked-in Jurkat TCR RNA (roughly 9 copies' worth), and this RNA is not part of the donor repertoire.

The method was PCR. The run used a NextSeq 500. Preparation of bulk TCR libraries followed a previously described approach, with the TCR primers listed in Table S5. The Qiagen AllPrep DNA/RNA kit was used to purify total RNA. Before analysis, reads from multiple sequencing runs of one library were combined. The authors processed their data as follows. Reads were retained only if their TCR constant sequence matched exactly, and those retained reads were trimmed to 150 nt and grouped according to their 12-nt molecular barcodes. Reads inside each barcode group were sub-clustered using a 15% Levenshtein threshold, and a quality-weighted consensus sequence was constructed for each RNA molecule. Non-functional sequences were filtered out, along with any lower-count sequence sitting one edit away from another sequence. Based on a fit of two negative binomial distributions, barcode sub-clusters having less than 20% of the maximum read count were discarded. The public reads were quality trimmed at Q25 with fastp and then assembled into clones with MiXCR by TCRdb, keeping productive beta chains. Each CDR3 protein appears once, grouped with its most common genes and DNA. Clone size and V and J calls follow TCRdb, not the original study. Here the sample has 80,000 to 100,000 distinct CDR3 sequences; 20% to 25% occur a single time. The ten biggest clones cover 0.85% to 1% of the sample.

From the cysteine through the phenylalanine, the CDR3 covers 17 amino acids. The kept DNA is CDR3 alone, 51 bases in frame from the first base. According to the germline V gene, CDR1 reads SGHDT and CDR2 reads YYEEEE. V trim: 4 bases; J trim: 7 bases; unmatched bases: 13. Only a few counts were recorded for this clonotype. Its target antigen remains unknown. No per-base quality is available; no much larger clone lies one base away. Naive CD8 T cell libraries were made from about 21,000 to 970,000 sorted cells using 10%, 30% or 50% of purified RNA. Naive CD8 T cells were FACS-sorted as CD8+CD4-CCR7+CD45RA+ on a BD FACSAria II into RLT Plus buffer. Detection sensitivity was tested by spiking Jurkat RNA equal to roughly 9 TCR copies' worth into samples containing roughly 19,000-1,000,000 naive CD8 T cells. Enrichment of CD8 T cells was done with RosetteSep CD8+ T Cell Enrichment Cocktail plus Ficoll-Paque, and ACK red cell lysis came afterward.

The rearrangement combines TRBV5-6 with TRBJ2-1, with TRBD2 identical over 11 junction bases. Source material: naive CD8+ T cells from blood, with Jurkat cell RNA spiked in. Taken with the paper, the label for cell subset or site translates to: FACS-sorted CD8+CD4-CCR7+CD45RA+ naive T cells. This TCR was sampled from a human donor in good health. Some libraries in this study had Jurkat cell RNA spiked in. The CDR3 amino acid sequence is: CASSPTMTSGTGNEQFF. The nucleotides are TGTGCCAGCAGCCCTACCATGACTAGCGGGACAGGTAATGAGCAGTTCTTC.